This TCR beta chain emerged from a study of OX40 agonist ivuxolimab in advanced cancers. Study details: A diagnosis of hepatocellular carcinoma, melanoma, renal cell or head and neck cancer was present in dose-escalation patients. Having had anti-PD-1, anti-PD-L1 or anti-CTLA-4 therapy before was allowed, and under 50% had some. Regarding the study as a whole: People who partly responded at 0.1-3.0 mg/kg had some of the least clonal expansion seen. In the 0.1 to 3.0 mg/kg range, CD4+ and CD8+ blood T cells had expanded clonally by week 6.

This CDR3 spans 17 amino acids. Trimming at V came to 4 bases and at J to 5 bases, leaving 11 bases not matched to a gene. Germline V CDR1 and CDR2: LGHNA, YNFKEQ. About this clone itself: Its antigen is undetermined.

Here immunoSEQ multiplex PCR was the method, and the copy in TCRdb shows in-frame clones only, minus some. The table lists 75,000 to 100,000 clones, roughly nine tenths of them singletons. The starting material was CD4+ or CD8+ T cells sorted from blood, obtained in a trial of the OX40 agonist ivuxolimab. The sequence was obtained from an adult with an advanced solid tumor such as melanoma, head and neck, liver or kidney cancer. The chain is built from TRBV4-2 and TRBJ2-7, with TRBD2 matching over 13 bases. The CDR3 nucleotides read TGTGCCAGCAGCCGGTCGACTAGCGGGAGGACTATCCACGAGCAGTACTTC. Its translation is CASSRSTSGRTIHEQYF.